The present TCR beta chain was sequenced within a study of CD8+CD57+ T cells in acquired aplastic anemia. Sequencing involved patients with CD8+CD57+ cell expansion previously shown by flow cytometry. By the time of blood sampling, patients had still received no therapy. Genomic DNA served as template for TCR beta VDJ and CDR3 profiling. TCRdb re-called the reads with MiXCR, one entry per CDR3 protein. The sample lists 150,000 or so distinct CDR3 sequences; around 52% were seen once. V shed 6 bases and J shed 7 bases, with 19 bases lying between them. Germline CDR1 is SQVTM and CDR2 is ANQGSEA. CDR3 length equals 14 residues.

Sequenced sample: sorted CD4+, CD8+, or CD8+CD57+ T cells (not recorded which) from PBMCs. The source is a human donor with aplastic anemia. The J gene is TRBJ2-1, the V gene TRBV29-1; D is perhaps TRBD2 (7 bases). In nucleotides, the CDR3 is TGCAGCGTCCCCTTGAGGGGGGGCATTAATGAGCAGTTCTTC. It is translated as CSVPLRGGINEQFF.